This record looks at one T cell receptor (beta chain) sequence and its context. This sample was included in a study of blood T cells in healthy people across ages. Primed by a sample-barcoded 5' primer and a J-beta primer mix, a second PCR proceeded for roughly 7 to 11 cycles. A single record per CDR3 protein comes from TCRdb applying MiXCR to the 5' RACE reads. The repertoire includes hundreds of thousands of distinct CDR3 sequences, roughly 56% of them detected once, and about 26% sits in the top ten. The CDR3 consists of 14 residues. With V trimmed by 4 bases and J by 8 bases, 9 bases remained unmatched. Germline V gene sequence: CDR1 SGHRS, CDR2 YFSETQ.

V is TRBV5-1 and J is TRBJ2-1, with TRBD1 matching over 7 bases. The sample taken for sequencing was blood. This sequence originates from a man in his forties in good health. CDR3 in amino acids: CASSVAVGGDEQFF. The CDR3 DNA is TGCGCCAGCAGCGTGGCCGTAGGGGGCGATGAGCAGTTCTTC.